The clone carrying this T cell receptor (beta chain) was picked up one time. The assay was immunoSEQ multiplex PCR, and TCRdb's table has in-frame clones only and misses some. The sample carries approximately 76,000 clones, approximately 92% recorded once. The source of the sample is a study of OX40 agonist ivuxolimab in advanced cancers. Turning to the study itself: Six ivuxolimab dose levels, 0.01 to 10 mg/kg, were given intravenously every 2 weeks.

Germline V lookup: CDR1 LNHDA, CDR2 SQIVND (reference sequence). Between the trimmed V and J ends, which lost 4 bases and 1 base, there was a span of 23 bases. CDR3 length: 19 amino acids. The origin of this receptor is an adult with an advanced solid tumor such as melanoma, head and neck, liver or kidney cancer. V usage is TRBV19 and J usage is TRBJ1-5; a possible D gene is TRBD1 (6 bases). The input for sequencing was CD4+ or CD8+ T cells sorted from blood, taken in a trial of the OX40 agonist ivuxolimab. The CDR3 DNA sequence: TGTGCCAGTAGTAACGTGGGGGGCGTTGGTTTGATAAGCAATCAGCCCCAGCATTTT. Translation gives CASSNVGGVGLISNQPQHF.